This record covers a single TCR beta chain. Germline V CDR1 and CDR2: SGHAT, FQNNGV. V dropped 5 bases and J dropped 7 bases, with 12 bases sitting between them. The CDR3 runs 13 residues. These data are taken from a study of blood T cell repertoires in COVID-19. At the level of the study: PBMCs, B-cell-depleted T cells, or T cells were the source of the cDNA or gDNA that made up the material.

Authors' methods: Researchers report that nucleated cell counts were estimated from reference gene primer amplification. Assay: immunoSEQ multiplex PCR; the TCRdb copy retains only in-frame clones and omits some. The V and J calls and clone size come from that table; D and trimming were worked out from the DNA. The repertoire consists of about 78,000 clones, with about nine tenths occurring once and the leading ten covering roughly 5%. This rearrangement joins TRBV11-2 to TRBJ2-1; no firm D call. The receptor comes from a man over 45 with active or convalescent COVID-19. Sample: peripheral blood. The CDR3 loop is CASSPRLDNEQFF. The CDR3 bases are TGTGCCAGCAGCCCCCGACTCGATAATGAGCAGTTCTTC.